This TCR beta chain is from a study of PD-1 blockade in mismatch repair-deficient tumors. Study as a whole: Enrolled about 2012-2016, patients had progressing, pretreated mismatch repair-deficient cancers of over nine types. Study-wide results and limits: Rapid post-treatment expansion, then contraction, generally preceding radiologic response, marked tumor-resident clones.

Every patient had mismatch repair deficiency by PCR or immunohistochemistry. TCR sequencing covered a few patients who responded to pembrolizumab. Germline CDR1 MGHRA, CDR2 YSYEKL. V was clipped by 0 bases and J by 4 bases; unmatched bases: 7. This CDR3 is built from 17 residues. Concerning this clone itself: Its target is unknown.

Some clones are missing from TCRdb's copy, which holds only in-frame ones; the method was immunoSEQ multiplex PCR. This sample carries under 85,000 clones, roughly 80% of them seen once, and the ten largest clones take 4.5% to 6.5%. This chain joins TRBV4-1 and TRBJ2-1; 9 nucleotides line up with TRBD2. The receptor was isolated from an adult with mismatch repair-deficient cancer. Specimen: peripheral blood, collected 2 weeks after starting pembrolizumab. CDR3 nucleotides: TGCGCCAGCAGCCAAGAAGGTAGCGGGAGTGGGTACAATGAGCAGTTCTTC. Translation gives CASSQEGSGSGYNEQFF.